This TCR beta chain was sequenced during a study of early T cells in non-severe SARS-CoV-2 infection. On the study more broadly: The authors sequenced bulk RNA from unsorted whole blood, leaving chains unpaired.

Individually, cDNA molecules had unique molecular identifiers attached to them. Each CDR3 protein is one row after TCRdb ran MiXCR on the 5' RACE reads. Of around 59,000 distinct CDR3 sequences in the sample, 8.5% to 10% were seen once. This clonotype appeared a few times. Germline V gives CDR1 SGHDT, CDR2 YYEEEE. V was cut by 2 bases and J by 3 bases, with 12 bases left in between. CDR3 size: 14 residues. This chain joins TRBV5-6 and TRBJ2-7; no reliable D call. The source of this sequence is an adult who was a healthcare worker with PCR-confirmed SARS-CoV-2 infection or an uninfected control (not recorded which). Sequencing was carried out using whole blood. In DNA, the CDR3 is TGTGCCAGCAGCTTAGCTTCCCCGGGCTACGAGCAGTACTTC. The encoded protein is CASSLASPGYEQYF. The complete variable domain, with remaining parts taken from reference TRBV5-6 and TRBJ2-7, reads DAGVTQSPTHLIKTRGQQVTLRCSPKSGHDTVSWYQQALGQGPQFIFQYYEEEERQRGNFPDRFSGHQFPNYSSELNVNALLLGDSALYLCASSLASPGYEQYFGPGTRLTVT.